A single sample gave rise to the 30 T cell receptor beta chains below, sequenced in a study of blood T cell repertoires in COVID-19. Sequenced by immunoSEQ multiplex PCR; TCRdb stores in-frame clones only, minus some. The table has around 290,000 clones, about 89% seen once. The sequenced sample was peripheral blood. The receptors were sampled from a man aged 40-55 years with acute or convalescent COVID-19.

This chain uses TRBV2 with TRBJ2-1; 7 bases are a match to TRBD2. The CDR3 sequence is 17 residues long. Germline V gene sequence: CDR1 SNHLY, CDR2 FYNNEI. V lost 2 bases to trimming and J lost 0 bases; unmatched junction nucleotides: 7. CDR3 nucleotide sequence: TGTGCCAGCAGTGAAAGGTCGCGGGGGAGCTCCTACAATGAGCAGTTCTTC. Protein: CASSERSRGSSYNEQFF.

The chain is built from TRBV3-1 (or the pseudogene TRBV3-2) and TRBJ2-7; TRBD1 might be the D (5 bases). This CDR3 is 12 amino acids long. Per the germline V gene, CDR1 is LGHDT and CDR2 is YNNKEL (reference sequence). V shed 6 bases and J shed 6 bases, with 12 bases lying between them. This CDR3 reads CASRLLGPEQYF. CDR3 bases: TGTGCCAGCAGACTATTGGGGCCCGAGCAGTACTTC.

V is TRBV5-4 and J is TRBJ2-7, with 9 bases identical to TRBD1. V dropped 4 bases and J dropped 5; count of bases not matched to a gene: 7. The V gene's germline CDR1 is SGHNT and CDR2 YYREEE (reference sequence). The CDR3 sequence is 14 residues long. CDR3 in amino acids: CASSPGTGLNEQYF. The CDR3 DNA follows: TGTGCCAGCAGCCCCGGGACAGGGTTAAACGAGCAGTACTTC.

Only one count was recorded for this clone. The chain carries TRBV5-4 and TRBJ1-2, with 8 bases that match TRBD1. V lost 0 bases, J lost 5 bases, and 9 bases stayed unmatched. The CDR3 runs 16 residues. Germline CDR1 SGHNT, CDR2 YYREEE (reference sequence). Written as DNA, the CDR3 is TGTGCCAGCAGCTTGGGAGGACAGGGCCCCTCTTATGGCTACACCTTC. Translation gives CASSLGGQGPSYGYTF. Supplemented by reference TRBV5-4 and TRBJ1-2, the full variable domain reads ETGVTQSPTHLIKTRGQQVTLRCSSQSGHNTVSWYQQALGQGPQFIFQYYREEENGRGNFPPRFSGLQFPNYSSELNVNALELDDSALYLCASSLGGQGPSYGYTFGSGTRLTVV.

This chain uses TRBV11-3 with TRBJ2-1, with 7 bases matching TRBD1. CDR1 SGHNT and CDR2 YENEEA come from the germline V gene. The ends lost 5 bases at V and 6 bases at J; junction bases unmatched: 7. CDR3 length: 14 residues. The CDR3 nucleotides are TGTGCCAGCAGCCCGAGACAGGGACGCAATGAGCAGTTCTTC. Translated, it gives CASSPRQGRNEQFF.

The V and J genes are TRBV13 and TRBJ2-3; 7 positions match TRBD1. The CDR3 is 15 amino acids. V shed 2 bases, J shed 5 bases, and the junction held 7 bases outside the gene matches. Per germline, CDR1 PRHDT and CDR2 FYEKMQ (reference sequence). The CDR3 loop reads CASSLKGGPGDTQYF. CDR3 nucleotides: TGTGCCAGCAGCTTAAAAGGGGGCCCAGGAGATACGCAGTATTTT.

The chain has TRBV11-1 and TRBJ1-1, with unresolved D. V was trimmed by 3 bases and J by 1 base, leaving 9 bases between them. Germline CDR1 and CDR2: SGHAT and FQDESV (reference sequence). The CDR3 extends over 14 amino acids. The CDR3 here is CASSLSLANTEAFF. DNA of the CDR3: TGTGCCAGCAGCTTGTCCTTGGCGAACACTGAAGCTTTCTTT.

This rearrangement joins TRBV14 to TRBJ2-2; no firm D call. There are 14 residues in the CDR3. CDR1 and CDR2 from the germline V gene are SGHDN and FVKESK. Trimming removed 4 bases at V and 5 bases at J, with 11 bases between. CDR3 bases: TGTGCCAGCAGCCCTAAGTTTCGGACCGGGGAGCTGTTTTTT. The encoded protein is CASSPKFRTGELFF.

This clone has only one observation. The J gene is TRBJ2-7, the V gene TRBV25-1, with 7 bases that match TRBD1. V dropped 3 bases and J dropped 6; count of bases not matched to a gene: 17. This CDR3 contains 17 residues. Germline CDR1 and CDR2: MGHDK and SYGVNS. The CDR3 region is CASSDPRLTGAFGEQYF. The CDR3, as DNA: TGTGCCAGCAGTGACCCACGCCTTACAGGGGCCTTCGGCGAGCAGTACTTC.

The J gene is TRBJ1-1, the V gene TRBV2; no definite D call. The CDR3 totals 12 residues. Trimming took off 3 bases at V and 6 bases at J, with 8 bases between the two ends. From germline, CDR1 is SNHLY and CDR2 FYNNEI. The CDR3 loop reads CASSDRWPEAFF. CDR3 DNA: TGTGCCAGCAGTGACAGATGGCCTGAAGCTTTCTTT.

The chain uses TRBV15 and TRBJ2-7, with D perhaps TRBD1 (5 bases). The germline V and J ends were trimmed by 8 bases and 2 bases, with 13 bases remaining between them. This CDR3 spans 13 amino acids. CDR1 is LNHNV and CDR2 is YYDKDF in the germline V gene (reference sequence). CDR3 in DNA: TGTGCCACCGCCGAAGGGGCGACCTACGAGCAGTACTTC. Translation gives CATAEGATYEQYF.

This clone was counted a single time. The V gene is TRBV5-6, the J gene TRBJ2-7, with D uncertain. CDR3 size: 15 residues. CDR1 and CDR2 from the germline V gene are SGHDT and YYEEEE. V was shortened by 4 bases and J by 0 bases, with 14 bases between the two germline ends. DNA of the CDR3: TGTGCCAGCAGCCCCCTACGCGGCCGCTCCTACGAGCAGTACTTC. This gives the protein CASSPLRGRSYEQYF.

The chain has TRBV18 and TRBJ1-1; weak D call: TRBD1 (6 bases). This CDR3 is 13 amino acids long. Germline-derived CDR1 and CDR2 are KGHSH and LQKENI. V was shortened by 5 bases and J by 5 bases, with 12 bases between the two germline ends. The CDR3, as DNA: TGTGCCAGCTCAACAGGGACGGGAACTGAAGCTTTCTTT. Its translation: CASSTGTGTEAFF.

The chain couples TRBV10-1 to TRBJ2-7; 11 bases are shared with TRBD2. The V gene's germline CDR1 is WNHNN and CDR2 SYGVQD (reference sequence). The CDR3 contains 13 residues. Trimming cost V 5 bases and J 6 bases; bases outside gene matches: 3. In nucleotides, the CDR3 is TGCGCCAGCAGTAGGACTAGCGGGCTCGAGCAGTACTTC. This sequence encodes CASSRTSGLEQYF.

The chain has TRBV15 and TRBJ1-4, with 10 bases matching TRBD1. From germline, CDR1 is LNHNV and CDR2 YYDKDF (reference sequence). The CDR3 contains 13 residues. With 5 bases clipped from V and 8 bases from J, the junction kept 2 bases outside the gene matches. The CDR3, as DNA: TGTGCCACCAGCCGGGGACAGGGGGAAAAACTGTTTTTT. Its protein is CATSRGQGEKLFF. Filled out from reference TRBV15 and TRBJ1-4, the complete variable domain reads DAMVIQNPRYQVTQFGKPVTLSCSQTLNHNVMYWYQQKSSQAPKLLFHYYDKDFNNEADTPDNFQSRRPNTSFCFLDIRSPGLGDTAMYLCATSRGQGEKLFFGSGTQLSVL.

The chain has TRBV5-1 and TRBJ2-7; 7 bases align to TRBD1. Looked up from germline, CDR1 is SGHRS and CDR2 is YFSETQ. Losses at the gene ends were 4 bases for V and 7 bases for J; bases not matched to a gene: 17. The CDR3 consists of 16 residues. In DNA form, the CDR3 reads TGCGCCAGCAGCCCCTCAATCGGGACAGTGATGGGAGAGCAGTACTTC. Translating it yields CASSPSIGTVMGEQYF.

The rearrangement joins TRBV25-1 to TRBJ2-7; TRBD1 matches 11 bases. The trim removed 4 bases at V and 4 bases at J, leaving 6 bases unmatched. CDR1 is MGHDK, CDR2 SYGVNS, per germline. CDR3 length equals 15 residues. CDR3 sequence: CASSGHRDRGYEQYF. Here the CDR3 DNA reads TGTGCCAGCAGTGGACACCGGGACAGGGGGTACGAGCAGTACTTC.

The table lists this clone with a count of one. The rearrangement links TRBV12-5 to TRBJ1-2; tentative D call: TRBD1 (5 bases). This CDR3 comprises 15 residues. The V and J ends lost 6 bases and 1 base respectively, with 15 bases between them. CDR1 is LGHNT, CDR2 FRNRAP, per germline. CDR3 nucleotide sequence: TGTGCTAGTGGCTCCGCAGGGTTATTTAACTATGGCTACACCTTC. Translation gives CASGSAGLFNYGYTF.

This clone was counted between two and nine times. This chain links TRBV10-1 with TRBJ2-3; D is possibly TRBD1 (5 bases). Deletions cut 7 bases from V and 5 bases from J, with 16 bases between. The CDR3 spans 14 residues. CDR1 is WNHNN, CDR2 SYGVQD, per germline (reference sequence). CDR3 coding DNA: TGCGCCAGCAAGGCAGGGCCCATGGAAGATACGCAGTATTTT. This encodes CASKAGPMEDTQYF.

The chain links TRBV9 to TRBJ2-3; the match to TRBD2 covers 8 bases. Per the germline V gene, CDR1 is SGDLS and CDR2 is YYNGEE. Germline trimming cut 4 bases from V and 5 bases from J; bases unmatched to any gene: 9. CDR3 length: 15 residues. CDR3 protein: CASSPWAGGRDTQYF. In DNA, the CDR3 is TGTGCCAGCAGCCCCTGGGCGGGGGGAAGAGATACGCAGTATTTT.

This chain connects TRBV24-1 to TRBJ1-6; D may be TRBD1 (6 bases). Trimming removed 4 bases at V and 0 bases at J, with 12 bases between. CDR3 length equals 17 residues. Germline loops: CDR1 KGHDR, CDR2 SFDVKD. The CDR3 is CATSDPDRSSYNSPLHF. The DNA of the CDR3 is TGTGCCACCAGTGACCCCGACAGGAGCTCCTATAATTCACCCCTCCACTTT.

As to this clone: The sample contains more than one DNA sequence encoding this CDR3. The chain is built from TRBV12-3 or TRBV12-4 and TRBJ1-2; D not resolved. V lost 1 base to trimming and J lost 2 bases, with 5 bases between them. The length of the CDR3 is 13 residues. The CDR3 region is CASSLDRNYGYTF. The CDR3 DNA is TGTGCCAGCAGTTTAGACAGAAACTATGGCTACACCTTC.

This rearrangement joins TRBV7-2 to TRBJ1-6; D unclear. Germline V gene data show CDR1 as SGHTA and CDR2 as FQGNSA. Between the trimmed V and J ends, which lost 3 bases and 10 bases, there was a span of 10 bases. The CDR3 extends over 13 amino acids. In DNA, the CDR3 is TGTGCCAGCAGCTTGCAGTCTTGGTCACCCCTCCACTTT. It yields the protein CASSLQSWSPLHF.

This clone occurred a few times. V gene TRBV6-6 combines with J gene TRBJ1-6, with 7 bases that match TRBD1. This CDR3 region has 18 residues. The V gene's germline CDR1 is MNHNY and CDR2 SVGAGI (reference sequence). J was trimmed by 0 bases and V by 6 bases; bases with no gene match: 11. CDR3 region: CASSRPIQGSSYNSPLHF. CDR3 nucleotides: TGTGCCAGCAGCCGACCGATACAGGGGAGCTCCTATAATTCACCCCTCCACTTT.

The chain has TRBV5-1 and TRBJ2-7; no definite D call. The CDR3 sequence is 14 residues long. Trimming took off 1 base at V and 0 bases at J, with 8 bases between the two ends. Germline loops: CDR1 SGHRS, CDR2 YFSETQ. CDR3 amino acids: CASSLSGFSYEQYF. Here the CDR3 DNA reads TGCGCCAGCAGCTTGTCCGGGTTCTCCTACGAGCAGTACTTC.

The CDR3 nucleotides are TGTGCCAGCAGCTTTGGACAGGGGTGGGGCAACACTGAAGCTTTCTTT. It yields the protein CASSFGQGWGNTEAFF. The chain employs TRBV7-9 and TRBJ1-1; 9 bases fit TRBD1. CDR1 is SEHNR, CDR2 FQNEAQ, per germline (reference sequence). The V segment lost 3 bases and the J segment 2 bases; nucleotides outside the gene matches: 7. The CDR3 has 16 amino acids.

The chain uses TRBV19 and TRBJ2-1; possible D gene TRBD2, 6 bases. This CDR3 comprises 17 residues. Germline V CDR1 and CDR2: LNHDA, SQIVND (reference sequence). V gave up 1 base and J gave up 0 bases, with 13 bases separating them. CDR3 residues: CASSIVGGVSSYNEQFF. Written as DNA, the CDR3 is TGTGCCAGTAGTATAGTAGGCGGGGTAAGCTCCTACAATGAGCAGTTCTTC.

This chain connects TRBV13 to TRBJ1-1, with D possibly being TRBD1 (5 bases). Trimming left V 2 bases short and J 0 bases short, with 13 bases between. The CDR3 runs 16 residues. Per the germline V gene, CDR1 is PRHDT and CDR2 is FYEKMQ (reference sequence). Here the CDR3 reads CASSLWGGGMNTEAFF. The DNA of the CDR3 is TGTGCCAGCAGCTTATGGGGGGGAGGAATGAACACTGAAGCTTTCTTT.

CDR3 coding DNA: TGTGCCAGCAGCCTCAGGGGATCTGGAAACACCATATATTTT. As protein: CASSLRGSGNTIYF. The V gene is TRBV28, the J gene TRBJ1-3, with TRBD1 as a possible D gene (6 bases). Germline CDR1 is MDHEN and CDR2 is SYDVKM. V gave up 6 bases and J gave up 1 base, with 10 bases separating them. The CDR3 length is 14 residues.

The CDR3 DNA is TGTGCGGAAAAACGTGGGCCCATAAAATCCGGAAACACCATATATTTT. Its protein is CAEKRGPIKSGNTIYF. The rearrangement links TRBV19 to TRBJ1-3; no clear D gene. The CDR3 totals 16 residues. The germline V gene encodes CDR1 LNHDA and CDR2 SQIVND (reference sequence). Combining the CDR3 with reference TRBV19 and TRBJ1-3 gives the whole variable domain DGGITQSPKYLFRKEGQNVTLSCEQNLNHDAMYWYRQDPGQGLRLIYYSQIVNDFQKGDIAEGYSVSREKKESFPLTVTSAQKNPTAFYLCAEKRGPIKSGNTIYFGEGSWLTVV.